These 21 T cell receptor beta chains were sequenced from one sample in a study of cytomegalovirus exposure and HLA in healthy donors. The assay was immunoSEQ multiplex PCR, and TCRdb's table has in-frame clones only and misses some. The sample has 110,000 to 150,000 clones, less than 95% seen once. The sequencing input was PBMCs. These receptors were obtained from a man aged 18 to 29 in good health and CMV-seropositive.

The chain recombines TRBV7-9 with TRBJ2-5; 14 bases align to TRBD2. CDR1 is SEHNR and CDR2 is FQNEAQ in the germline V gene (reference sequence). V dropped 5 bases and J dropped 3; count of bases not matched to a gene: 11. The CDR3 sequence is 18 residues long. CDR3: CASSLQGTSGSGEETQYF. As DNA, the CDR3 is TGTGCCAGCAGCCTCCAAGGGACTAGCGGGAGTGGAGAAGAGACCCAGTACTTC.

This clone was seen just once. This chain links TRBV4-1 with TRBJ2-7; D remains unclear. This CDR3 has 14 amino acids. V was clipped by 4 bases and J by 7 bases, with 17 bases between them. Germline V lookup: CDR1 MGHRA, CDR2 YSYEKL. CDR3 sequence (DNA): TGCGCCAGCAGCCGAGTGTATGAGCTGCGAGAGCAGTACTTC. Its protein is CASSRVYELREQYF.

This clone was observed a single time. J is TRBJ1-2 and V is TRBV14; 7 nucleotides line up with TRBD1. J was trimmed by 4 bases and V by 2 bases; bases with no gene match: 7. Germline lookup yields CDR1 SGHDN and CDR2 FVKESK. The CDR3 has 15 amino acids. CDR3 bases: TGTGCCAGCAGCCAATACAGGGGATCGGGCTATGGCTACACCTTC. Residues: CASSQYRGSGYGYTF.

On this clone itself: One junction end disagrees with the germline gene, perhaps due to a read error. V gene TRBV7-7 combines with J gene TRBJ1-5; D may be TRBD1 (6 bases). Germline assignment: CDR1 SSHAT and CDR2 FNYEAQ (reference sequence). CDR3 size: 15 residues. CDR3 sequence: CASSFRGASNQPQHF. DNA for the CDR3: TGTGCTAGCAGCTTTCGGGGGGCGAGCAATCAGCCCCAGCATTTT. Full variable domain (remainder filled in from reference TRBV7-7 and TRBJ1-5): GAGVSQSPRYKVTKRGQDVTLRCDPISSHATLYWYQQALGQGPEFLTYFNYEAQPDKSGLPSDRFSAERPEGSISTLTIQRTEQRDSAMYRCASSFRGASNQPQHFGDGTRLSIL.

Worth noting for this clone: Other DNA variants within this sample encode the same CDR3. The chain combines TRBV9 with TRBJ1-1; 9 positions match TRBD1. The CDR3 runs 15 residues. V lost 2 bases, J lost 4 bases, and 6 bases stayed unmatched. Germline CDR1 SGDLS, CDR2 YYNGEE. In nucleotides, the CDR3 is TGTGCCAGCAGCGTTGGGACAGGGAGGGGCACTGAAGCTTTCTTT. Protein sequence: CASSVGTGRGTEAFF.

This chain joins TRBV28 and TRBJ2-7, with TRBD2 as a possible D gene (5 bases). The CDR3 covers 16 residues. Germline V gene lookup returns CDR1 MDHEN and CDR2 SYDVKM. V was clipped by 2 bases and J by 2 bases, with 16 bases between them. The CDR3, as DNA: TGTGCCAGCAGTTTACATAGGGTAGCGAAAACCTACGAGCAGTACTTC. Translating gives CASSLHRVAKTYEQYF.

This chain joins TRBV5-1 and TRBJ2-7, with 8 bases fitting TRBD2. The junction had 15 bases not matched to a gene; V was cut back by 0 bases and J by 13 bases. CDR1 is SGHRS, CDR2 YFSETQ, per germline. CDR3 length: 15 amino acids. The CDR3 sequence is CASSLDASGHGGGYF. CDR3 in DNA: TGCGCCAGCAGCTTGGACGCTAGCGGGCACGGGGGAGGATACTTC.

The CDR3 sequence: CASSLSQGWGETQYF. The DNA for the CDR3 is TGCGCCAGCAGCTTGTCACAGGGTTGGGGGGAGACCCAGTACTTC. The gene calls are TRBV5-1 and TRBJ2-5, with D possibly matching TRBD1 (6 bases). This CDR3 is built from 15 residues. Germline-derived CDR1 and CDR2 are SGHRS and YFSETQ. With 1 base removed from V and 5 bases from J, the gap between germline ends came to 15 bases.

The rearrangement uses TRBV5-1 and TRBJ2-2; TRBD2 aligns across 13 bases. This CDR3 is 18 amino acids long. V was clipped by 4 bases and J by 5 bases; unmatched bases: 11. The germline V gene encodes CDR1 SGHRS and CDR2 YFSETQ. The CDR3: CASSTSRTSGSGTGELFF. In DNA form, the CDR3 reads TGCGCCAGCAGCACAAGTCGGACTAGCGGGAGTGGAACCGGGGAGCTGTTTTTT.

The chain couples TRBV2 to TRBJ2-7, with D perhaps matching TRBD1 (6 bases). V was trimmed by 6 bases and J by 3 bases, leaving 15 bases between them. Germline CDR1 and CDR2: SNHLY and FYNNEI. The CDR3 is 14 residues long. The CDR3 spells CASRYRDTSYEQYF. Written as DNA, the CDR3 is TGTGCCAGCAGGTACCGGGACACCAGCTACGAGCAGTACTTC.

This chain connects TRBV30 to TRBJ2-7; no clear D gene. The CDR3 has 14 residues. Germline V lookup: CDR1 GTSNPN, CDR2 SVGIG (reference sequence). V lost 5 bases and J 5 bases, leaving 19 bases between the germline ends. The CDR3 DNA is TGTGCCTGGGACGGGTCTAACTACCCCCACGAGCAGTACTTC. This sequence encodes CAWDGSNYPHEQYF.

The chain is built from TRBV28 and TRBJ1-1; 9 bases line up with TRBD1. J lost 4 bases, V lost 5 bases, and 14 bases had no gene match. The germline CDR1 and CDR2 sequences are MDHEN and SYDVKM. The CDR3 has 17 amino acids. CDR3 nucleotides: TGTGCCAGCAGTAAACGAAAAACCGGGACAGGGAGCACTGAAGCTTTCTTT. This sequence encodes CASSKRKTGTGSTEAFF.

The rearrangement joins TRBV28 to TRBJ1-1, with TRBD1 matching over 8 bases. V was clipped by 5 bases and J by 7 bases; unmatched bases: 6. The CDR3 length is 13 residues. Germline loops: CDR1 MDHEN, CDR2 SYDVKM. This chain's CDR3 is CASSPGQEGEAFF. The CDR3 DNA reads TGTGCCAGCAGTCCGGGACAGGAGGGTGAAGCTTTCTTT.

The chain couples TRBV11-2 to TRBJ2-7; unclear D gene. The CDR3 totals 12 residues. The germline CDR1 and CDR2 sequences are SGHAT and FQNNGV. The V gene lost 5 bases and the J gene lost 4 bases, with 9 bases spanning the gap. The CDR3 region has the DNA TGTGCCAGCAGCCCCCGTATTTACGAGCAGTACTTC. Its protein is CASSPRIYEQYF.

This CDR3 is CASSLVTGYGYTF. Written as DNA, the CDR3 is TGTGCCAGCAGCTTGGTGACAGGGTATGGCTACACCTTC. The genes are TRBV5-5 and TRBJ1-2; 7 nucleotides line up with TRBD1. The length of the CDR3 is 13 residues. Trimming took 0 bases from V and 5 from J; bases not matched to a gene: 1. From germline, CDR1 is SGHKS and CDR2 YYEKEE (reference sequence). Filled out from reference TRBV5-5 and TRBJ1-2, the complete variable domain reads DAGVTQSPTHLIKTRGQQVTLRCSPISGHKSVSWYQQVLGQGPQFIFQYYEKEERGRGNFPDRFSARQFPNYSSELNVNALLLGDSALYLCASSLVTGYGYTFGSGTRLTVV.

The V and J genes are TRBV7-9 and TRBJ2-1, with TRBD2 identical over 7 bases. From germline, CDR1 is SEHNR and CDR2 FQNEAQ (reference sequence). Germline trimming cut 2 bases from V and 8 bases from J; bases unmatched to any gene: 6. The CDR3 is 14 amino acids. CDR3 amino acids: CASSLRGGPDEQFF. CDR3 in DNA: TGTGCCAGCAGCTTAAGGGGAGGGCCCGATGAGCAGTTCTTC.

J is TRBJ2-7 and V is TRBV28; 8 nucleotides line up with TRBD1. Losses at the gene ends were 3 bases for V and 7 bases for J; bases not matched to a gene: 14. The length of the CDR3 is 16 residues. In germline, CDR1 is MDHEN, CDR2 SYDVKM. CDR3 loop: CASSLTWQGASVEQYF. The CDR3 DNA reads as TGTGCCAGCAGTTTGACTTGGCAGGGGGCTTCGGTTGAGCAGTACTTC. The whole variable domain, remainder taken from reference TRBV28 and TRBJ2-7, is DVKVTQSSRYLVKRTGEKVFLECVQDMDHENMFWYRQDPGLGLRLIYFSYDVKMKEKGDIPEGYSVSREKKERFSLILESASTNQTSMYLCASSLTWQGASVEQYFGPGTRLTVT.

The chain couples TRBV28 to TRBJ1-2, with 7 bases lining up with TRBD1. The CDR3 is 16 amino acids. Trimming removed 5 bases from V and 1 base from J; junction bases left unmatched: 10. The germline V gene encodes CDR1 MDHEN and CDR2 SYDVKM. The CDR3 reads CASSPAGTEINYGYTF. Written as DNA, the CDR3 is TGTGCCAGCAGTCCCGCCGGGACAGAGATTAACTATGGCTACACCTTC.

The J gene is TRBJ2-7, the V gene TRBV5-6, with TRBD1 matching 9 bases. There are 16 residues in the CDR3. Trimming removed 0 bases from V and 5 bases from J; junction bases left unmatched: 9. Germline V gene sequence: CDR1 SGHDT, CDR2 YYEEEE. CDR3 residues: CASSLEYGQGYHEQYF. For the CDR3, the DNA is TGTGCCAGCAGCTTGGAATATGGACAGGGGTACCACGAGCAGTACTTC.

V usage is TRBV19 and J usage is TRBJ2-4; no firm D call. This CDR3 has 14 residues. V dropped 4 bases and J dropped 0 bases, with 7 bases sitting between them. Germline V gene sequence: CDR1 LNHDA, CDR2 SQIVND (reference sequence). CDR3 DNA sequence: TGTGCCAGTAGTAGAACAATAGCCAAAAACATTCAGTACTTC. It encodes CASSRTIAKNIQYF.

The chain employs TRBV7-8 and TRBJ1-1; the D gene is possibly TRBD1 (5 bases). Germline values: CDR1 SGHVS, CDR2 FQNEAQ. CDR3 size: 16 residues. The germline V and J ends were trimmed by 0 bases and 4 bases, with 15 bases remaining between them. For the CDR3, the DNA is TGTGCCAGCAGCTTAGCGGACATCGGGAGTGGCACTGAAGCTTTCTTT. Translation: CASSLADIGSGTEAFF.